Below are 25 T cell receptor beta chains sequenced from a single sample in a study of cytomegalovirus exposure and HLA in healthy donors (dated by TCRdb to about 2017). Libraries were built with the immunoSEQ multiplex PCR assay. The multiplex PCR relied on a mix of 60 forward primers for TCR Vbeta segments and 13 reverse primers for TCR Jbeta segments. Held by TCRdb, this immuneACCESS table contains in-frame sequences only and omits some clones. Under half of the omission traces to an unresolved V gene where checked; the cause of the rest is unknown. The sample data list 100,000 or so clones, and roughly three quarters of these were observed just once. The ten largest account for about 6% of the sample. Material for sequencing was PBMCs. All receptors come from a male donor in good health and CMV-seronegative.

This clone occurred a few times. In DNA, the CDR3 is TGTGCCTGGAGGCCGACAGGGATCTCTGGGGCCAACGTCCTGACTTTC. Translation: CAWRPTGISGANVLTF. This rearrangement joins TRBV30 to TRBJ2-6; 7 bases map to TRBD1. The germline gives CDR1 GTSNPN, CDR2 SVGIG (reference sequence). This CDR3 comprises 16 residues. Unmatched junction bases numbered 5, after V lost 3 bases and J lost 0 bases.

V gene TRBV18 combines with J gene TRBJ2-5; TRBD2 agrees at 7 bases. The ends lost 0 bases at V and 11 bases at J; junction bases unmatched: 18. In germline, CDR1 is KGHSH, CDR2 LQKENI. The CDR3 consists of 17 residues. CDR3 amino acids: CASSPPLRESRRLEQYF. For the CDR3, the DNA is TGTGCCAGCTCACCACCTTTGCGGGAGTCCCGAAGGCTAGAGCAGTACTTC.

This clone is a singleton in its sample. The chain is built from TRBV14 and TRBJ2-5; a weak D match, TRBD1 (5 bases). Germline-derived CDR1 and CDR2 are SGHDN and FVKESK. This CDR3 is built from 15 residues. V lost 1 base and J 1 base, leaving 10 bases between the germline ends. In DNA form, the CDR3 reads TGTGCCAGCAGCCAAGGGCAGGGCCTCCAAGAGACCCAGTACTTC. This gives the protein CASSQGQGLQETQYF. Based on the CDR3 plus reference TRBV14 and TRBJ2-5, the full variable domain is EAGVTQFPSHSVIEKGQTVTLRCDPISGHDNLYWYRRVMGKEIKFLLHFVKESKQDESGMPNNRFLAERTGGTYSTLKVQPAELEDSGVYFCASSQGQGLQETQYFGPGTRLLVL.

The chain joins TRBV4-1 to TRBJ1-5; no reliable D call. Trimming left V 4 bases short and J 1 base short, with 14 bases between. The CDR3 length is 16 residues. The germline V gene encodes CDR1 MGHRA and CDR2 YSYEKL. The CDR3 nucleotides read TGCGCCAGCAGCCCCGTGGGCCAAATAAGCAATCAGCCCCAGCATTTT. Its translation is CASSPVGQISNQPQHF.

Notes on this clone: An end of the junction does not agree with germline; a read error may underlie this. The genes are TRBV7-9 and TRBJ2-5, with D unclear. This CDR3 region has 13 residues. The germline V gene has CDR1 SEHNR and CDR2 FQNEAQ (reference sequence). CDR3 in DNA: TGTTCCAGCAGCTTAGAGCTGGAGGAGACCCAGTACTTC. This encodes CSSSLELEETQYF.

The V and J genes are TRBV5-1 and TRBJ2-3; D is possibly TRBD2 (7 bases). The CDR3 has 14 amino acids. V lost 5 bases and J lost 2, with 12 bases in between. The germline V gene has CDR1 SGHRS and CDR2 YFSETQ. Written as DNA, the CDR3 is TGCGCCAGCAGTACCGGGGGGCTCACAGATACGCAGTATTTT. Translated, it gives CASSTGGLTDTQYF.

About this clone: The junction and the germline gene differ at one end; a read error may be behind it. V usage is TRBV7-7 and J usage is TRBJ2-3; TRBD2 agrees at 13 bases. There are 16 residues in the CDR3. CDR1 and CDR2 from the germline V gene are SSHAT and FNYEAQ (reference sequence). This CDR3 reads CASSLGLAGAGDTQYF. The CDR3, as DNA: TGTGCTAGCAGCTTAGGACTAGCGGGAGCGGGAGATACGCAGTATTTT.

The chain combines TRBV29-1 with TRBJ2-7; 14 bases fit TRBD2. This CDR3 spans 14 amino acids. The V gene's germline CDR1 is SQVTM and CDR2 ANQGSEA. V was pared by 6 bases and J by 5 bases, with 6 bases of the junction left unmatched. Written as DNA, the CDR3 is TGCAGCGTCTCCGGACTAGCGGGAGGAGACGAGCAGTACTTC. Amino acid sequence: CSVSGLAGGDEQYF.

The chain recombines TRBV11-3 with TRBJ2-4; TRBD2 agrees at 7 bases. This CDR3 is built from 15 residues. CDR1 is SGHNT, CDR2 YENEEA, per germline. V dropped 1 base and J dropped 9; count of bases not matched to a gene: 9. This CDR3 is CASSLGGEGVGIQYF. Here the CDR3 DNA reads TGTGCCAGCAGCTTAGGCGGGGAGGGTGTGGGCATTCAGTACTTC.

The chain combines TRBV28 with TRBJ2-7; unclear D gene. The ends were cut back, 6 bases at V and 2 bases at J, with 11 bases in the middle. CDR1 MDHEN and CDR2 SYDVKM come from the germline V gene. The CDR3 sequence is 13 residues long. CDR3 DNA: TGTGCCAGCAGCCTGCAGGTCCCCTACGAGCAGTACTTC. This gives the protein CASSLQVPYEQYF.

The genes are TRBV9 and TRBJ1-1; unclear D gene. The CDR3 is 16 amino acids. Germline V CDR1 and CDR2: SGDLS, YYNGEE. Trimming shortened V by 4 bases and J by 0 bases, and 16 bases separated the two germline ends. This CDR3 reads CASSPGTEEMNTEAFF. CDR3 bases: TGTGCCAGCAGCCCTGGCACCGAGGAGATGAACACTGAAGCTTTCTTT.

V and J are TRBV6-6 and TRBJ2-7, with a tentative D call TRBD1 (6 bases). The CDR3 has 14 residues. Between the trimmed V and J ends, which lost 10 bases and 1 base, there was a span of 17 bases. Germline V lookup: CDR1 MNHNY, CDR2 SVGAGI (reference sequence). The CDR3 sequence is CATQIGQGSYEQYF. In DNA, the CDR3 is TGTGCCACGCAAATTGGGCAGGGGTCCTACGAGCAGTACTTC.

V is TRBV6-1 and J is TRBJ2-1; 11 nucleotides align to TRBD2. The CDR3 length is 15 residues. Germline loops: CDR1 MNHNS, CDR2 SASEGT. Germline trimming cut 4 bases from V and 7 bases from J; bases unmatched to any gene: 6. CDR3 region: CASSVTSGSLNEQFF. The CDR3, as DNA: TGTGCCAGCAGTGTAACTAGCGGGAGCTTAAATGAGCAGTTCTTC.

The chain carries TRBV6-1 and TRBJ1-1; D remains unclear. V lost 8 bases and J lost 0, with 13 bases in between. Germline V gene lookup returns CDR1 MNHNS and CDR2 SASEGT. This CDR3 comprises 14 residues. The CDR3, as DNA: TGTGCCAGCTCCGCCCGGGGAATGAACACTGAAGCTTTCTTT. Translated: CASSARGMNTEAFF.

The chain has TRBV5-1 and TRBJ2-7; weak D call: TRBD1 (6 bases). Germline loops: CDR1 SGHRS, CDR2 YFSETQ. V gave up 2 bases and J gave up 2 bases, with 11 bases separating them. The CDR3 spans 14 residues. The CDR3 nucleotides are TGCGCCAGCAGCTTCGAGGGACACGCCTACGAGCAGTACTTC. It codes for CASSFEGHAYEQYF.

This clone was detected a few times. V and J are TRBV4-1 and TRBJ1-5; TRBD1 matches 9 bases. The CDR3 totals 15 residues. V trimming: 2 bases; J trimming: 7 bases; junction bases outside the gene matches: 6. The germline V gene has CDR1 MGHRA and CDR2 YSYEKL. The CDR3 DNA sequence: TGCGCCAGCAGCCAACCGGGACAGGGACGACAGCCCCAGCATTTT. This codes for CASSQPGQGRQPQHF.

CDR3 residues: CSGQPGQMNTEAFF. The CDR3 DNA reads TGCAGCGGTCAACCGGGACAGATGAACACTGAAGCTTTCTTT. The chain uses TRBV29-1 and TRBJ1-1; 7 bases are shared with TRBD1. The CDR3 is 14 residues long. CDR1 is SQVTM, CDR2 ANQGSEA, per germline. V shed 7 bases, J shed 0 bases, and the junction held 8 bases outside the gene matches.

The chain links TRBV20-1 to TRBJ2-3; D not certain. Trimming stripped 7 bases from V and 4 bases from J, with 9 bases between. Per the germline V gene, CDR1 is DFQATT and CDR2 is SNEGSKA (reference sequence). The CDR3 runs 11 residues. CDR3 sequence reads: CSVIRADTQYF. CDR3 nucleotide sequence: TGCAGTGTAATACGGGCAGATACGCAGTATTTT.

V gene TRBV9 combines with J gene TRBJ2-1; 8 bases agree with TRBD1. The CDR3 is 15 residues long. Germline CDR1 and CDR2: SGDLS and YYNGEE. V shed 4 bases, J shed 1 base, and the junction held 4 bases outside the gene matches. The CDR3 here is CASSLGQGSYNEQFF. In nucleotides, the CDR3 is TGTGCCAGCAGCCTAGGACAGGGATCCTACAATGAGCAGTTCTTC. The variable domain in full, with the rest retrieved from reference TRBV9 and TRBJ2-1, is DSGVTQTPKHLITATGQRVTLRCSPRSGDLSVYWYQQSLDQGLQFLIQYYNGEERAKGNILERFSAQQFPDLHSELNLSSLELGDSALYFCASSLGQGSYNEQFFGPGTRLTVL.

The chain employs TRBV16 and TRBJ1-1; 8 nucleotides agree with TRBD1. With 2 bases clipped from V and 7 bases from J, the junction kept 6 bases outside the gene matches. The germline V gene has CDR1 KGHSY and CDR2 FQNENV. CDR3 length: 14 amino acids. The CDR3: CASSQPDRGDEAFF. CDR3 nucleotide sequence: TGTGCCAGCAGCCAACCTGACAGGGGTGATGAAGCTTTCTTT.

The V gene is TRBV6-6, the J gene TRBJ1-2; a weak D match, TRBD1 (5 bases). Germline CDR1 reads MNHNY; CDR2 reads SVGAGI (reference sequence). This CDR3 spans 15 amino acids. With 7 bases removed from V and 3 bases from J, the gap between germline ends came to 18 bases. The CDR3 DNA sequence: TGTGCCAGCAAGGGTACGGCCACGGGGGACTATGGCTACACCTTC. Translating gives CASKGTATGDYGYTF.

The J gene is TRBJ2-1, the V gene TRBV29-1, with 8 nucleotides matching TRBD2. The CDR3 is 14 amino acids. J lost 2 bases, V lost 4 bases, and 4 bases had no gene match. Germline assignment: CDR1 SQVTM and CDR2 ANQGSEA. The chain's CDR3 is CSVAGGETYNEQFF. The CDR3 DNA follows: TGCAGCGTTGCCGGGGGGGAAACCTACAATGAGCAGTTCTTC.

This clone occurred a few times. J is TRBJ1-3 and V is TRBV10-1; D is possibly TRBD1 (6 bases). Trimming removed 10 bases at V and 5 bases at J, with 27 bases between. The CDR3 has 17 residues. Germline V gene lookup returns CDR1 WNHNN and CDR2 SYGVQD (reference sequence). The CDR3 nucleotides are TGCGCCACCCCTCCTCCGGGACATACCATAGGTCGAAACACCATATATTTT. It translates to CATPPPGHTIGRNTIYF.

The chain combines TRBV20-1 with TRBJ2-3, with a possible D match to TRBD2 (6 bases). This CDR3 has 11 amino acids. Per germline, CDR1 DFQATT and CDR2 SNEGSKA (reference sequence). The CDR3 DNA reads TGCGCGGGACTTCTCACAGATACGCAGTATTTT. Protein product: CAGLLTDTQYF.

V gene TRBV27 combines with J gene TRBJ2-3; D might be TRBD1 (5 bases). Germline CDR1 reads MNHEY; CDR2 reads SMNVEV (reference sequence). V was pared by 7 bases and J by 3 bases, with 11 bases between. This CDR3 region has 13 residues. The CDR3 DNA follows: TGTGCCAGCATGGAGTCAGGGACAGATACGCAGTATTTT. Translation gives CASMESGTDTQYF.